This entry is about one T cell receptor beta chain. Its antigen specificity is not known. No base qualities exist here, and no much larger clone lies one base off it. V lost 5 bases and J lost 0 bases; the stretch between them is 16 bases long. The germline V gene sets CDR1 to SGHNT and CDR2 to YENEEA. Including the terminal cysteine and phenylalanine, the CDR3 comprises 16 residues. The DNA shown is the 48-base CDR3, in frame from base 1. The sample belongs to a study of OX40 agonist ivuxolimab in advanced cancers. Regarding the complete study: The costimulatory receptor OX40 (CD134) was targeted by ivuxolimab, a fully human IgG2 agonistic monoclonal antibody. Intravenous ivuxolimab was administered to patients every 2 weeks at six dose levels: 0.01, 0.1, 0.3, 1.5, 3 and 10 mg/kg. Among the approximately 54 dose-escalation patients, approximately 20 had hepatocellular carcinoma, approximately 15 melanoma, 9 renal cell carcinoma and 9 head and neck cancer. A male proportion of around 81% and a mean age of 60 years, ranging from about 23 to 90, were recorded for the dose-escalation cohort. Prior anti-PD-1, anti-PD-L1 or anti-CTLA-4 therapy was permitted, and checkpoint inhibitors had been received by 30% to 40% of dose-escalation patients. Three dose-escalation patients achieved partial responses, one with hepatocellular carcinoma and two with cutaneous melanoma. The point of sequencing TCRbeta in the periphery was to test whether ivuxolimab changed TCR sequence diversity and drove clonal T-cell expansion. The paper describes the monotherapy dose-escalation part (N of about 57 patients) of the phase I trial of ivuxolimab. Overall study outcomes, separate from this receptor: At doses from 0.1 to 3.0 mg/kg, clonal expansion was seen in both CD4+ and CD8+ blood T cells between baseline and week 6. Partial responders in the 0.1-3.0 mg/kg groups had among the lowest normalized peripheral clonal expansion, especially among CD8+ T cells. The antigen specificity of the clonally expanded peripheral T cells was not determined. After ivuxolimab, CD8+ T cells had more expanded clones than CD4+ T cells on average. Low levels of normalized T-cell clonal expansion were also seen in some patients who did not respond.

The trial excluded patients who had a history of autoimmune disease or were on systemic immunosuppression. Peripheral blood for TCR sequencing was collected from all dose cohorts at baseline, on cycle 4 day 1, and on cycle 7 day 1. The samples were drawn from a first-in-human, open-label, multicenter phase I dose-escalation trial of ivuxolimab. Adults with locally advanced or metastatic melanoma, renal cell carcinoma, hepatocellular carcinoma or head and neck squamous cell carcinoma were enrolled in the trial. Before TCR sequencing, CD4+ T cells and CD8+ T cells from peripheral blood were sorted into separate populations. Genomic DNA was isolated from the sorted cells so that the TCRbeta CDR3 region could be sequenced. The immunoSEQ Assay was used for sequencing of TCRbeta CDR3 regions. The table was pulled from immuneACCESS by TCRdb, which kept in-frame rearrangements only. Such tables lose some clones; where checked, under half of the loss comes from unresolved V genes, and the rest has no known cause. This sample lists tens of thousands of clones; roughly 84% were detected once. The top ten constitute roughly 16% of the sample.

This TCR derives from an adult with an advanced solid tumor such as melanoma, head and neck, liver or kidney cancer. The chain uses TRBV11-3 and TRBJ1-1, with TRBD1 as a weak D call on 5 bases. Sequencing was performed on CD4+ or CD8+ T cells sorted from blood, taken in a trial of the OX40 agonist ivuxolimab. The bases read TGTGCCAGCAGCGCCCCGACACAGGAAATGAACACTGAAGCTTTCTTT. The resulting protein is CASSAPTQEMNTEAFF.